This note documents a single T cell receptor beta chain sequence. Its antigen is currently unknown. The data were obtained in a study of lymphopenia after photon versus proton radiotherapy. The method was immunoSEQ multiplex PCR; TCRdb's version includes in-frame clones alone and lacks a portion of them. In the table there are 20,000 to 25,000 clones, more than 85% of which are singletons. Study results and caveats: Proton therapy kept repertoires fairly stable, unlike photons, which gained effector/memory cells. A bigger post-nadir fall in TCR diversity correlated inversely with survival time in deceased patients. Post-nadir diversity loss with photons came from oligoclonal expansion, particularly CD8+ Temra cells. Survival link was tested only in deceased patients; proton benefit remains a possibility.

Germline V gives CDR1 SGHTA, CDR2 FQGNSA. The CDR3 loop spans 14 amino acids. Trimming pared 5 bases from V and 11 bases from J, leaving 21 bases between. The clonotype was recovered from a man older than 75 with esophageal cancer. Sample: peripheral blood, taken from a patient treated with proton-based radiotherapy. This rearrangement joins TRBV7-2 to TRBJ1-1; D remains ambiguous. Written as DNA, the CDR3 is TGTGCCAGCAGCCCCCCCTGGCCAGCCCTGAGGGCTTTCTTT. Amino acids: CASSPPWPALRAFF.